The TCR beta chain described here comes from a study of T cell responses to AZD1222 COVID-19 vaccine. Findings of the study overall: Females outnumbered males among donors, who were mostly white British; clonal diversity was possibly underestimated. Researchers report vaccine-associated CD4 TCRs spanning spike, with dominance at 160-218 and 743-854.

The V and J ends lost 2 bases and 0 bases, in that order; junction bases with no gene match: 1. The CDR3 has 15 amino acids. Germline V gene data show CDR1 as MGHRA and CDR2 as YSYEKL. Clones were sequenced by immunoSEQ multiplex PCR, and TCRdb holds only the in-frame ones, with some missing. The profile shows 150,000 to 250,000 clones, approximately 93% of them singletons. It was second doses at about 4 or about 12 weeks that were pooled. Comments on this clone: What it recognizes is unknown.

The J gene is TRBJ1-2, the V gene TRBV4-1; 9 nucleotides agree with TRBD1. This clonotype originated in an adult who received the AZD1222 COVID-19 vaccine. The sequencing used peripheral blood, collected 28 days after the second AZD1222 dose. CDR3 loop: CASSQRQGANYGYTF. DNA of the CDR3: TGCGCCAGCAGCCAAAGACAGGGGGCTAACTATGGCTACACCTTC.